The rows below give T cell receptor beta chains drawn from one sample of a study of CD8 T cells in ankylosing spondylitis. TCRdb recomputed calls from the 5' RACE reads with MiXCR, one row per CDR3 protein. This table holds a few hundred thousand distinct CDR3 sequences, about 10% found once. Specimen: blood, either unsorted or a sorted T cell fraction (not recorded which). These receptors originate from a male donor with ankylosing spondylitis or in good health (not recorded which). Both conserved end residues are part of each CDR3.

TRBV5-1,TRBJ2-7,CASSGTYTEGQQYF
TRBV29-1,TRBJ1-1,CSTAQGVTGTEAFF
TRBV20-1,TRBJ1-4,CSANTGRGEKLFF
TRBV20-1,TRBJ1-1,CSAELHGTEAFF
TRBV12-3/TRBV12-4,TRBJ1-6,CASSPGETDNSPLHF
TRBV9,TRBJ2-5,CASSVGTSGGIKIQETQYF
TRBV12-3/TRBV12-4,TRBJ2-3,CASSIDLAGGFTDTQYF
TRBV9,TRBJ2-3,CASSPRGQAADTQYF
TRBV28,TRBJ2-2,CASSFPGNSRELFF
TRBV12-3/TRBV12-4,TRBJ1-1,CASSYLTGGNTEAFF
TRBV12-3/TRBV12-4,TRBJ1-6,CASSLNGPNSPLHF
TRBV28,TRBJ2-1,CASSTAAGGENNEQFF
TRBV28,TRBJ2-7,CASTEQGARTLHSEQYF
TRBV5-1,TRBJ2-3,CASSLEGRGNTDTQYF
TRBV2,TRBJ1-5,CASSSTGTEGNQPQHF
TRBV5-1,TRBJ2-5,CASSSTSGQGETQYF
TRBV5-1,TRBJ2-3,CASSPGTGPDTQYF
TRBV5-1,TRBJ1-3,CASSSRTGGQGDTIYF
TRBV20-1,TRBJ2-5,CSAREPGRARGAQYF
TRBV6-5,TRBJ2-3,CASSYFPGTSTDTQYF
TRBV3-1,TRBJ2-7,CASSLAGIYEQYF
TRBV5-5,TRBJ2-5,CDSSLSRAQETQYF
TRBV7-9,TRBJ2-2,CASRASRNLYTGELFF
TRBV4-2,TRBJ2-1,CASSLGFRDEQFF
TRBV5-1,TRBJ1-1,CASSWPRANTEAFF
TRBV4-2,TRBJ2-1,CASSPRISGENNEQFF